The TCR beta chain under discussion was sequenced for a study of blood T cell repertoires in COVID-19 (dated by TCRdb to the early 2020s). The study in broad terms: Collaborator samples came from the United States, Italy and Spain and covered acute and convalescent phases of COVID-19. The material from the prospective study consisted of cDNA or gDNA derived from T cells, B-cell-depleted T cells, or PBMCs. Subjects who had been exposed to COVID-19, were actively infected with it, or had recovered from it provided the deeply sampled blood TCRbeta repertoires that made up the dataset. The repertoires were made available in a free public database intended to serve as a resource for research on the immune response to SARS-CoV-2. Samples were obtained from the ongoing ImmuneRACE study (first 160 participants) and from over a thousand subjects provided by 6 global collaborators. The sample metadata nearly always contained a de-identified subject ID, COVID-19 status, age in years and sex. Where HLA class I and class II types were available, the types were taken from metadata supplied by the sample provider, not from assay-based typing.

TCRbeta CDR3 regions were amplified from genomic DNA by means of the immunoSEQ Assay, a bias-controlled multiplex PCR. Per the authors' processing: The number of nucleated cells in each sample was estimated from the amplification of reference gene primers within the assay. To quantify the absolute abundance of each unique TCRbeta CDR3 rearrangement, sequence reads were collapsed and filtered. For each sample, productive Simpson clonality was calculated by taking the square root of Simpson's diversity index across productive rearrangements. The clones in this table, taken by TCRdb from immuneACCESS, are in-frame only. Not every clone is retained; where verified, under half of the shortfall comes from an unresolved V gene, and the cause of the rest is unknown. D and trimming were read from the DNA, whereas the V and J calls and clone size are those reported in that table. The sample table records over 120,000 clones; 80% to 90% of these occur just once. Roughly two fifths of the sample is held by the ten biggest clonotypes.

Paper-wide results and their limitations: How much clinical and demographic metadata was included differed by source and by participant, and the metadata was provided uncurated.

In the case of this clone: Its antigen specificity is not known. Base qualities are not provided; no much larger clone lies one nucleotide away.

The CDR3 holds 13 amino acids from the cysteine to the phenylalanine. The entry retains the CDR3 DNA only, 39 bases that are in frame from base 1. The germline V gene (reference sequence) specifies SEHNR as CDR1 and FQNEAQ as CDR2. Relative to germline, V is missing 4 bases and J is missing 8 bases, with 6 bases of the junction outside any gene match. Samples from volunteer blood donors who had recovered from COVID-19 were contributed by a second Seattle source. Whole blood was collected in K2EDTA tubes by collaborating institutions according to the institutions' own protocols. Collaborator samples were shipped for TCRbeta analysis as frozen whole blood, isolated PBMCs, or DNA extracted from either sample type.

What was sequenced was peripheral blood. This chain joins TRBV7-9 to TRBJ1-2; TRBD1 matches 8 bases in the middle. This sequence was found in a man aged 45-65 years who had recovered from COVID-19. At the DNA level, the sequence is TGTGCCAGCAGCTCGACAGGGGAGGACGGCTACACCTTC. Translated, this is CASSSTGEDGYTF.